These 17 T cell receptor beta chains originate from one sample sequenced in a study of CXCR3-negative and CXCR3-positive naive CD8 T cells. Study-wide results and caveats: Hydrophobicity was higher for TRB CDR3s found in CXCR3-positive naive cells than in CXCR3-negative naive cells.

These receptors have no identified antigens. In preparing the TRB cDNA libraries, 5' RACE with UMI labels was used. TCRdb re-called the 5' RACE reads and catalogs CDR3 proteins one per entry, DNA excluded. The sample table sets out tens of thousands of distinct CDR3 sequences. Sequenced sample: naive CXCR3+ CD8+ T cells from blood. Indicated subset: CD45RO-CCR7+CD27+CD95- naive CD8+ T cells expressing CXCR3 (TNR3+). The receptors originated from a human donor in good health. Some clones in this sample may be carry-over from other donors' samples.

The CDR3 here is CSVPSGLGYNEQFF. The chain uses TRBV29-1 and TRBJ2-1; TCRdb picks TRBD2, but there is no DNA to check that call. Germline CDR1 is SQVTM and CDR2 is ANQGSEA. The CDR3 is 14 residues long.

The chain joins TRBV25-1 to TRBJ2-7. The germline V gene has CDR1 MGHDK and CDR2 SYGVNS. CDR3 size: 11 residues. This CDR3 is CASSPHYEQYF.

Here the CDR3 reads CASSPDYSHEQYF. J is TRBJ2-7 and V is TRBV7-8; absent DNA, TCRdb's TRBD2 call cannot be checked. The germline V gene has CDR1 SGHVS and CDR2 FQNEAQ. This CDR3 region has 13 residues.

V is TRBV4-2 and J is TRBJ1-3; TCRdb gives TRBD1 as the D gene, but with no DNA this cannot be confirmed. This CDR3 contains 17 residues. Germline V gene lookup returns CDR1 LGHNA and CDR2 YNFKEQ. CDR3 protein: CASSQDPGTVLGNTIYF.

The rearrangement joins TRBV7-9 to TRBJ1-1. This CDR3 spans 14 amino acids. CDR1 is SEHNR, CDR2 FQNEAQ, per germline (reference sequence). The CDR3 here is CASSLPLVGTEAFF. Full variable domain (rest looked up from reference TRBV7-9 and TRBJ1-1): DTGVSQNPRHKITKRGQNVTFRCDPISEHNRLYWYRQTLGQGPEFLTYFQNEAQLEKSRLLSDRFSAERPKGSFSTLEIQRTEQGDSAMYLCASSLPLVGTEAFFGQGTRLTVV.

This sequence joins TRBV6-1 and TRBJ2-3; without DNA, the TCRdb call of TRBD1 cannot be checked. The CDR3 has 15 amino acids. Germline CDR1 reads MNHNS; CDR2 reads SASEGT. CDR3 protein: CGIAVGTGSTDTQYF.

This chain links TRBV11-3 with TRBJ2-7; TCRdb indicates TRBD1, and absent DNA this call remains unverified. Per the germline V gene, CDR1 is SGHNT and CDR2 is YENEEA. This CDR3 has 11 amino acids. The chain's CDR3 is CATQGVNEQYF. Supplemented by reference TRBV11-3 and TRBJ2-7, the full variable domain reads EAGVVQSPRYKIIEKKQPVAFWCNPISGHNTLYWYLQNLGQGPELLIRYENEEAVDDSQLPKDRFSAERLKGVDSTLKIQPAELGDSAVYLCATQGVNEQYFGPGTRLTVT.

This chain uses TRBV6-6 with TRBJ2-2. Per germline, CDR1 MNHNY and CDR2 SVGAGI (reference sequence). The CDR3 is 17 amino acids. CDR3 region: CASSYSGVTTNTGELFF.

V and J are TRBV11-2 and TRBJ2-2; there is no DNA to check the TCRdb D call of TRBD2. This CDR3 comprises 14 residues. From germline, CDR1 is SGHAT and CDR2 FQNNGV. The CDR3 spells CASSLGEDTGELFF.

The V and J genes are TRBV5-6 and TRBJ2-3. Germline CDR1 reads SGHDT; CDR2 reads YYEEEE. The CDR3 is 13 amino acids. The CDR3 reads CASSLHSTDTQYF.

The chain has TRBV7-9 and TRBJ2-5; TCRdb proposes TRBD1, but this gene call is untestable without DNA. The germline CDR1 and CDR2 sequences are SEHNR and FQNEAQ (reference sequence). The CDR3 totals 17 residues. The CDR3 here is CASSSTAGGPLQETQYF.

V usage is TRBV12-3 or TRBV12-4 and J usage is TRBJ1-1; there is no DNA to check the TCRdb D call of TRBD1. The CDR3 extends over 15 amino acids. The CDR3 loop is CASSFSEGGNTEAFF.

The rearrangement uses TRBV27 and TRBJ2-1; TCRdb returns TRBD1, unconfirmable since there is no DNA. Germline V CDR1 and CDR2: MNHEY, SMNVEV (reference sequence). The CDR3 covers 15 residues. The CDR3 loop reads CASSQGSYRGNEQFF.

The rearrangement joins TRBV29-1 to TRBJ2-7. Germline V gene lookup returns CDR1 SQVTM and CDR2 ANQGSEA. The CDR3 totals 14 residues. The CDR3: CSVELVTETYEQYF.

CDR3 protein: CSARGTSGYEQYF. This chain links TRBV20-1 with TRBJ2-7; there is no DNA to check the TCRdb D call of TRBD2. The CDR3 covers 13 residues. Germline CDR1 reads DFQATT; CDR2 reads SNEGSKA (reference sequence).

The chain is built from TRBV7-3 and TRBJ2-1; TCRdb designates TRBD2, a call that cannot be tested without DNA. This CDR3 is built from 19 residues. The V gene's germline CDR1 is SGHTA and CDR2 FQGTGA. CDR3 in amino acids: CASSSYPPGTQSSYNEQFF.

J is TRBJ2-5 and V is TRBV11-2; absent DNA, TCRdb's TRBD1 call cannot be checked. This CDR3 spans 16 amino acids. Germline CDR1 reads SGHAT; CDR2 reads FQNNGV. The CDR3 reads CASSLARGDPSETQYF.